The sample holds many counts of the clone carrying this TCR beta chain. As yet, its antigen is unknown. RNA transcripts were the template for amplifying TCR beta CDR3 regions. An initial round of RT-PCR targeting the TCR CDR3 relied on the HTBI primer set. TCRdb analysed the multiplex PCR reads with MiXCR anew, one entry per CDR3 protein. There are around 620,000 distinct CDR3 sequences in the sample; roughly 50% occur only once, and under 20% lies in the top ten. This record comes from a study of T cells in Graves' hyperthyroidism and ophthalmopathy. The CDR3 covers 12 residues. With 2 bases clipped from V and 8 bases from J, the junction kept 2 bases outside the gene matches. Per the germline V gene, CDR1 is SGHRS and CDR2 is YFSETQ. Study conclusions and caveats: In validation, the model predicted ophthalmopathy. These predictions came a median around 5.9 months before onset. Most thyroid clonotypes with frequency above 0.001 were detected in blood.

The sequence came from an adult woman with Graves' disease, either hyperthyroidism or ophthalmopathy (not recorded which). The chain has TRBV5-1 and TRBJ1-2, with 8 bases lining up with TRBD1. Sequencing was carried out using peripheral blood or thyroid tissue (not recorded which). The CDR3 reads CASSLGQGGYTF. The DNA of the CDR3 is TGCGCCAGCAGCTTAGGACAGGGCGGCTACACCTTC.